Listed below are T cell receptor beta chains from one sample, sequenced in a study of blood T cell repertoires in COVID-19. The table came from immunoSEQ multiplex PCR; TCRdb's copy has only in-frame clones and leaves some out. The sample includes 250,000 to 300,000 clones, over 75% of them seen just once. Sequencing was performed on peripheral blood. These receptors were collected from a woman in her 70s with acute or convalescent COVID-19. CDR3s include the opening cysteine and the closing phenylalanine or tryptophan. D genes are given only for firm matches. Size is stated for part of the rows, as once, few or many counts, or as a class when the clone is expanded.

d_gene: .
abundance: .
v_gene: TRBV7-3
j_gene: TRBJ2-1
CDR3aa: CASSSAGTLNEQFF
CDR3nt: TGTGCCAGCAGCTCCGCCGGGACTCTTAATGAGCAGTTCTTC

d_gene: .
abundance: .
v_gene: TRBV6-5
j_gene: TRBJ2-5
CDR3aa: CASSYSRGLGTQYF
CDR3nt: TGTGCCAGCAGTTACTCTAGAGGCCTCGGGACCCAGTACTTC

d_gene: TRBD1
abundance: many
v_gene: TRBV2
j_gene: TRBJ1-2
CDR3aa: CASRTLQGDTGYGYTF
CDR3nt: TGTGCCAGCAGAACACTGCAGGGGGATACTGGATATGGCTACACCTTC

d_gene: .
abundance: .
v_gene: TRBV7-9
j_gene: TRBJ2-1
CDR3aa: CASSLGRGPYNEQFF
CDR3nt: TGTGCCAGCAGCTTAGGGCGGGGCCCCTACAATGAGCAGTTCTTC

d_gene: TRBD1
abundance: .
v_gene: TRBV6-5
j_gene: TRBJ1-2
CDR3aa: CASSYQGQGGIYTF
CDR3nt: TGTGCCAGCAGTTACCAAGGACAGGGGGGAATCTACACCTTC

d_gene: .
abundance: .
v_gene: TRBV19
j_gene: TRBJ1-3
CDR3aa: CASSLGNTIYF
CDR3nt: TGTGCCAGTAGTCTTGGAAACACCATATATTTT

d_gene: .
abundance: .
v_gene: TRBV29-1
j_gene: TRBJ2-5
CDR3aa: CSARGGGETQYF
CDR3nt: TGCAGCGCGAGGGGAGGCGGAGAGACCCAGTACTTC

d_gene: .
abundance: once
v_gene: TRBV7-9
j_gene: TRBJ2-3
CDR3aa: CASSSSFGTDTQYF
CDR3nt: TGTGCCAGCAGTTCTAGTTTCGGGACAGATACGCAGTATTTT

d_gene: TRBD1
abundance: .
v_gene: TRBV30
j_gene: TRBJ1-2
CDR3aa: CAWSPYRGEIYGYTF
CDR3nt: TGTGCCTGGAGTCCTTACAGGGGAGAAATCTATGGCTACACCTTC

d_gene: TRBD1
abundance: few
v_gene: TRBV5-3
j_gene: TRBJ1-5
CDR3aa: CAFQQGQFSNQPQHF
CDR3nt: TGTGCCTTTCAACAGGGACAGTTTAGCAATCAGCCCCAGCATTTT

d_gene: .
abundance: .
v_gene: TRBV19
j_gene: TRBJ1-6
CDR3aa: CASGVGRGDSPLHF
CDR3nt: TGTGCCAGTGGCGTGGGGAGGGGAGATTCACCCCTCCACTTT

d_gene: TRBD1
abundance: .
v_gene: TRBV5-6
j_gene: TRBJ1-1
CDR3aa: CASSWGDRGMNTEAFF
CDR3nt: TGTGCCAGCAGCTGGGGGGACAGGGGAATGAACACTGAAGCTTTCTTT

d_gene: .
abundance: .
v_gene: TRBV7-9
j_gene: TRBJ1-4
CDR3aa: CASQTDRAEEKLFF
CDR3nt: TGTGCCAGCCAGACAGATCGCGCGGAGGAAAAACTGTTTTTT

d_gene: .
abundance: .
v_gene: TRBV9
j_gene: TRBJ2-5
CDR3aa: CASSVVDSSRETQYF
CDR3nt: TGTGCCAGCAGCGTAGTGGACTCCTCCAGGGAGACCCAGTACTTC

d_gene: .
abundance: .
v_gene: TRBV5-1
j_gene: TRBJ2-7
CDR3aa: CASSSTGWDSYEQYF
CDR3nt: TGCGCCAGCAGCTCGACAGGATGGGACTCCTACGAGCAGTACTTC

d_gene: TRBD2
abundance: .
v_gene: TRBV3-1/TRBV3-2
j_gene: TRBJ2-5
CDR3aa: CASSQEGGSQETQYF
CDR3nt: TGTGCCAGCAGCCAAGAGGGGGGGTCCCAAGAGACCCAGTACTTC

d_gene: .
abundance: few
v_gene: TRBV5-1
j_gene: TRBJ1-3
CDR3aa: CASSLGRQPRPGNTIYF
CDR3nt: TGCGCCAGCAGCTTGGGGAGACAGCCACGACCTGGAAACACCATATATTTT

d_gene: .
abundance: .
v_gene: TRBV5-1
j_gene: TRBJ2-3
CDR3aa: CASSIQGPGSSWTDTQYF
CDR3nt: TGCGCCAGCAGCATCCAGGGGCCAGGGTCGTCGTGGACAGATACGCAGTATTTT

d_gene: .
abundance: .
v_gene: TRBV7-9
j_gene: TRBJ2-7
CDR3aa: CASSLATGQVYEQYF
CDR3nt: TGTGCCAGCAGCTTAGCGACGGGACAAGTCTACGAGCAGTACTTC

d_gene: .
abundance: .
v_gene: TRBV7-9
j_gene: TRBJ1-2
CDR3aa: CASSLSLSTYGYTF
CDR3nt: TGTGCCAGCAGCTTATCTCTGTCGACTTATGGCTACACCTTC

d_gene: .
abundance: once
v_gene: TRBV18
j_gene: TRBJ2-7
CDR3aa: CASSPGAPWEQYF
CDR3nt: TGTGCCAGCTCACCCGGAGCTCCTTGGGAGCAGTACTTC

d_gene: .
abundance: .
v_gene: TRBV6-5
j_gene: TRBJ1-4
CDR3aa: CASRRVVTNEKLFF
CDR3nt: TGTGCCAGCAGGAGGGTGGTAACTAATGAAAAACTGTTTTTT

d_gene: .
abundance: .
v_gene: TRBV5-8
j_gene: TRBJ1-2
CDR3aa: CASSLTGVPGYTF
CDR3nt: TGTGCCAGCAGCCTGACGGGGGTCCCTGGCTACACCTTC

d_gene: .
abundance: .
v_gene: TRBV3-1/TRBV3-2
j_gene: TRBJ1-1
CDR3aa: CASSREYEAFF
CDR3nt: TGTGCCAGCAGCCGGGAGTATGAAGCTTTCTTT

d_gene: .
abundance: .
v_gene: TRBV19
j_gene: TRBJ1-5
CDR3aa: CASNDGGQPQHF
CDR3nt: TGTGCCAGTAACGATGGGGGGCAGCCCCAGCATTTT

d_gene: TRBD1
abundance: .
v_gene: TRBV29-1
j_gene: TRBJ1-2
CDR3aa: CSVRTGGFVGYGYTF
CDR3nt: TGCAGCGTTAGGACAGGGGGGTTTGTCGGCTATGGCTACACCTTC

d_gene: TRBD1
abundance: .
v_gene: TRBV6-1
j_gene: TRBJ2-6
CDR3aa: CASSDGNRGYLSGANVLTF
CDR3nt: TGTGCCAGCAGTGATGGGAACAGGGGGTACCTCTCTGGGGCCAACGTCCTGACTTTC

d_gene: .
abundance: .
v_gene: TRBV18
j_gene: TRBJ2-1
CDR3aa: CASSPILYNEQFF
CDR3nt: TGTGCCAGCTCCCCCATACTTTACAATGAGCAGTTCTTC

d_gene: .
abundance: once
v_gene: TRBV7-3
j_gene: TRBJ2-7
CDR3aa: CASSSNRDVQYF
CDR3nt: TGTGCCAGCAGCTCTAACAGGGATGTGCAGTACTTC

d_gene: .
abundance: .
v_gene: TRBV7-9
j_gene: TRBJ1-2
CDR3aa: CASSPVTRGPGYTF
CDR3nt: TGTGCCAGCAGCCCGGTTACGCGGGGTCCTGGCTACACCTTC

d_gene: .
abundance: few
v_gene: TRBV5-6
j_gene: TRBJ1-2
CDR3aa: CASSPGQTVYSYGYTF
CDR3nt: TGTGCCAGCAGCCCAGGCCAGACGGTTTACTCCTATGGCTACACCTTC

d_gene: TRBD1
abundance: few
v_gene: TRBV19
j_gene: TRBJ1-2
CDR3aa: CASSTRTGASFNYGYTF
CDR3nt: TGTGCCAGTAGTACTCGGACAGGGGCGTCCTTTAACTATGGCTACACCTTC

d_gene: .
abundance: .
v_gene: TRBV19
j_gene: TRBJ1-6
CDR3aa: CASNSRGGAGSPLHF
CDR3nt: TGTGCCAGTAATAGTAGGGGGGGCGCCGGTTCACCCCTCCACTTT

d_gene: .
abundance: .
v_gene: TRBV29-1
j_gene: TRBJ1-1
CDR3aa: CSGGGSNTEAFF
CDR3nt: TGCAGCGGTGGGGGCTCGAACACTGAAGCTTTCTTT

d_gene: .
abundance: .
v_gene: TRBV18
j_gene: TRBJ2-7
CDR3aa: CASSPPNSGRYEQYF
CDR3nt: TGTGCCAGCTCACCGCCTAACAGTGGCCGGTACGAGCAGTACTTC

d_gene: .
abundance: .
v_gene: TRBV21-1
j_gene: TRBJ1-1
CDR3aa: CASSKSESKGRGLTEAFF
CDR3nt: TGTGCCAGCAGCAAAAGCGAGAGCAAGGGAAGGGGGCTCACTGAAGCTTTCTTT

d_gene: .
abundance: .
v_gene: TRBV25-1
j_gene: TRBJ1-1
CDR3aa: CASSELGSGTEAFF
CDR3nt: TGTGCCAGCAGTGAATTAGGGAGTGGGACTGAAGCTTTCTTT

d_gene: .
abundance: .
v_gene: TRBV7-9
j_gene: TRBJ2-1
CDR3aa: CASSWAGYYNEQFF
CDR3nt: TGTGCCAGCAGTTGGGCGGGGTATTACAATGAGCAGTTCTTC

d_gene: TRBD1
abundance: .
v_gene: TRBV7-9
j_gene: TRBJ1-1
CDR3aa: CASSTDRGPKKAFF
CDR3nt: TGTGCCAGCAGCACAGACAGGGGGCCGAAGAAAGCTTTCTTT

d_gene: .
abundance: .
v_gene: TRBV3-1/TRBV3-2
j_gene: TRBJ2-5
CDR3aa: CASSPLEGGRQETQYF
CDR3nt: TGTGCCAGCAGCCCCCTAGAGGGGGGGAGACAAGAGACCCAGTACTTC

d_gene: .
abundance: .
v_gene: TRBV3-1/TRBV3-2
j_gene: TRBJ2-1
CDR3aa: CASSQGTAIYNEQFF
CDR3nt: TGTGCCAGCAGCCAAGGGACAGCGATATACAATGAGCAGTTCTTC

d_gene: TRBD1
abundance: few
v_gene: TRBV13
j_gene: TRBJ2-3
CDR3aa: CASSLRDRSDTQYF
CDR3nt: TGTGCCAGCAGCCTAAGGGACAGGTCAGATACGCAGTATTTT

d_gene: .
abundance: .
v_gene: TRBV6-5
j_gene: TRBJ2-1
CDR3aa: CASRSGGNEQFF
CDR3nt: TGTGCCAGCAGAAGTGGCGGCAATGAGCAGTTCTTC

d_gene: .
abundance: .
v_gene: TRBV10-2
j_gene: TRBJ2-1
CDR3aa: CASRSEVGIGEQFF
CDR3nt: TGCGCCAGCCGCAGTGAGGTCGGGATTGGTGAGCAGTTCTTC

d_gene: .
abundance: .
v_gene: TRBV5-1
j_gene: TRBJ1-1
CDR3aa: CASSLESGMGEAFF
CDR3nt: TGCGCCAGCAGCTTGGAGTCAGGGATGGGCGAAGCTTTCTTT

d_gene: .
abundance: .
v_gene: TRBV2
j_gene: TRBJ2-1
CDR3aa: CASRLRDLQRNEQFF
CDR3nt: TGTGCCAGTCGACTTCGGGACTTACAGCGGAATGAGCAGTTCTTC

d_gene: .
abundance: .
v_gene: TRBV24-1
j_gene: TRBJ2-3
CDR3aa: CATSDATGSDTQYF
CDR3nt: TGTGCCACCAGTGATGCCACAGGGTCAGATACGCAGTATTTT

d_gene: TRBD1
abundance: .
v_gene: TRBV18
j_gene: TRBJ2-7
CDR3aa: CASSPPTGVREQYF
CDR3nt: TGTGCCAGCTCACCCCCGACAGGGGTGCGCGAGCAGTACTTC

d_gene: .
abundance: once
v_gene: TRBV15
j_gene: TRBJ2-5
CDR3aa: CATSRGSPRRETQYF
CDR3nt: TGTGCCACCAGCAGAGGGTCCCCAAGGCGGGAGACCCAGTACTTC

d_gene: .
abundance: .
v_gene: TRBV2
j_gene: TRBJ1-3
CDR3aa: CASSASGNTIYF
CDR3nt: TGTGCCAGCAGTGCGTCAGGGAACACCATATATTTT